The sequence of this T cell receptor beta chain was determined in a study of blood T cells in healthy people across ages. For the second PCR, which ran for roughly 6 to 12 cycles, a sample-barcoded 5' primer and a J-beta primer mix were used. TCRdb analysed the 5' RACE reads with MiXCR anew, one entry per CDR3 protein. The table includes some 800,000 distinct CDR3 sequences, 20% to 25% detected once. Per the germline V gene, CDR1 is SEHNR and CDR2 is FQNEAQ (reference sequence). The CDR3 spans 15 residues. Trimming took off 7 bases at V and 8 bases at J, with 21 bases between the two ends. The sample holds a few counts of this clonotype. The same data also went into a second study, on T cells of mothers and their children.

Source material: blood. This TCR came from a boy under 18 in good health. The V gene is TRBV7-9, the J gene TRBJ2-1, with D unclear. In nucleotides, the CDR3 is TGTGCCAGCATCCCCAAACCCCCAGGTACCGATGAGCAGTTCTTC. Translation gives CASIPKPPGTDEQFF.